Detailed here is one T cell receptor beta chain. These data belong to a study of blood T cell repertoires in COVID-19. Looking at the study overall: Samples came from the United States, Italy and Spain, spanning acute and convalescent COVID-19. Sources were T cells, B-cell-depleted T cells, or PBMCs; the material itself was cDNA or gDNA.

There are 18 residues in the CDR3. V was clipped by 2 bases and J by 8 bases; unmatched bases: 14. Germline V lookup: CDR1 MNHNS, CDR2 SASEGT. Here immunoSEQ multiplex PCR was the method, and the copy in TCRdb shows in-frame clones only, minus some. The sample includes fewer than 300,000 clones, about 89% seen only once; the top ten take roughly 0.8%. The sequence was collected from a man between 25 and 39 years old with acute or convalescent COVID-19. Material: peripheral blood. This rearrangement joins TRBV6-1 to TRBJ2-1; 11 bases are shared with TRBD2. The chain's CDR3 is CASSEPTGLAGGAYEQFF. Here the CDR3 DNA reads TGTGCCAGCAGTGAACCAACGGGGCTAGCGGGAGGCGCCTATGAGCAGTTCTTC.